This passage covers 27 T cell receptor beta chains from one sample sequenced in a study of T-cell reconstitution after alpha-beta-depleted transplantation in children. Construction of the TCRbeta library involved unique molecular identifiers. Each CDR3 protein is one row after TCRdb ran MiXCR on the PCR reads. The table includes about 900,000 distinct CDR3 sequences, about 31% detected once. The starting material was PBMCs, mostly from graft donor cells, obtained 360 days after TCRalphabeta/CD19-depleted stem cell transplant. The receptors come from a boy in the first two years of life who had a stem cell transplant for SCID, so the T cells may come from the graft donor.

J is TRBJ1-1 and V is TRBV12-3 or TRBV12-4; the D gene is possibly TRBD1 (6 bases). Deletions cut 6 bases from V and 0 bases from J, with 17 bases between. The CDR3 has 16 amino acids. CDR3 protein: CASRPLGQGLNTEAFF. CDR3 DNA: TGTGCCAGCAGACCCCTGGGGCAGGGGTTGAACACTGAAGCTTTCTTT.

The chain employs TRBV27 and TRBJ2-6; 8 bases are shared with TRBD1. The CDR3 covers 17 residues. Germline lookup yields CDR1 MNHEY and CDR2 SMNVEV (reference sequence). Trimming took 7 bases from V and 3 from J; bases not matched to a gene: 11. CDR3 DNA sequence: TGTGCCAGCACCACCCCCCAGGGGGCGCTTGGGGCCAACGTCCTGACTTTC. It yields the protein CASTTPQGALGANVLTF.

The chain links TRBV5-1 to TRBJ2-3; the match to TRBD2 covers 10 bases. Per the germline V gene, CDR1 is SGHRS and CDR2 is YFSETQ. CDR3 length equals 17 residues. J was trimmed by 0 bases and V by 6 bases; bases with no gene match: 10. The chain's CDR3 is CASKPLTSGVSTDTQYF. Written as DNA, the CDR3 is TGCGCCAGCAAGCCCCTAACTAGCGGGGTTAGCACAGATACGCAGTATTTT.

This chain links TRBV5-1 with TRBJ2-3, with 9 nucleotides matching TRBD2. Germline loops: CDR1 SGHRS, CDR2 YFSETQ. V shed 0 bases and J 11 bases; nucleotides not matched to a gene: 10. The CDR3 has 15 residues. This CDR3 is CASSLELAGISGQYF. Written as DNA, the CDR3 is TGCGCCAGCAGCTTGGAGCTAGCGGGGATCTCGGGGCAGTATTTT.

The chain combines TRBV20-1 with TRBJ2-1; 12 bases match TRBD2. V lost 6 bases and J lost 8; bases outside the gene matches: 17. Germline CDR1 DFQATT, CDR2 SNEGSKA (reference sequence). CDR3 length: 17 residues. CDR3 sequence reads: CSAGRLAGGLAFYEQFF. In DNA form, the CDR3 reads TGCAGTGCCGGCCGGCTAGCGGGGGGGCTGGCATTCTATGAGCAGTTCTTC.

This clonotype was counted only a few times. The chain links TRBV7-3 to TRBJ2-1; D is unresolved. Per the germline V gene, CDR1 is SGHTA and CDR2 is FQGTGA. V was trimmed by 2 bases and J by 5 bases, leaving 13 bases between them. This CDR3 is 15 amino acids long. The chain's CDR3 is CASSLGSGRNNEQFF. CDR3 in DNA: TGTGCCAGCAGCTTAGGGTCAGGTAGAAACAATGAGCAGTTCTTC.

V usage is TRBV7-9 and J usage is TRBJ2-3; 8 bases align to TRBD1. Germline CDR1 reads SEHNR; CDR2 reads FQNEAQ (reference sequence). The CDR3 has 17 amino acids. The V gene end was trimmed by 0 bases and the J gene end by 0 bases; junction bases not matched to a gene: 5. The chain's CDR3 is CASSLALGDRSTDTQYF. The CDR3 DNA reads as TGTGCCAGCAGCTTAGCGCTAGGGGACAGGAGCACAGATACGCAGTATTTT.

The V call is TRBV7-6, the J call TRBJ2-2; possibly TRBD1 for D (6 bases). Germline CDR1 and CDR2: SGHVS and FNYEAQ. This CDR3 is 16 amino acids long. V lost 5 bases and J 0 bases, leaving 13 bases between the germline ends. CDR3 region: CASSKQGSANTGELFF. The DNA for the CDR3 is TGTGCCAGCAGCAAACAGGGTTCCGCGAACACCGGGGAGCTGTTTTTT.

This clonotype has just a few counts. The rearrangement links TRBV29-1 to TRBJ2-3; 8 bases are shared with TRBD2. The CDR3 runs 15 residues. Germline CDR1 is SQVTM and CDR2 is ANQGSEA. Trimming at V came to 3 bases and at J to 2 bases, leaving 7 bases not matched to a gene. The CDR3 DNA reads as TGCAGCGTTGATTCGGGGGGGGGATACACAGATACGCAGTATTTT. Translating it yields CSVDSGGGYTDTQYF.

The V gene is TRBV20-1, the J gene TRBJ2-7, with D perhaps being TRBD1 or TRBD2 (5 bases each). The CDR3 contains 13 residues. Germline V CDR1 and CDR2: DFQATT, SNEGSKA (reference sequence). V was cut by 4 bases and J by 4 bases, with 14 bases left in between. The CDR3 coding sequence is TGCAGTGCTATTGGGGGATTGCGTTACGAGCAGTACTTC. Protein: CSAIGGLRYEQYF.

This clonotype appeared a few times. The chain joins TRBV5-1 to TRBJ2-2; D is perhaps TRBD1 (6 bases). The CDR3 sequence is 17 residues long. The V gene's germline CDR1 is SGHRS and CDR2 YFSETQ. V was shortened by 4 bases and J by 0 bases, with 16 bases between the two germline ends. In DNA form, the CDR3 reads TGCGCCAGCAGCATCGGGCAGGGGAAGGCGAACACCGGGGAGCTGTTTTTT. This gives the protein CASSIGQGKANTGELFF.

This chain links TRBV5-1 with TRBJ1-2; no clear D gene. V lost 4 bases, J lost 1 base, and 14 bases lay in between. The germline gives CDR1 SGHRS, CDR2 YFSETQ. The CDR3 extends over 15 amino acids. CDR3 amino acids: CASSVSGPFNYGYTF. DNA of the CDR3: TGCGCCAGCAGCGTGTCGGGCCCCTTTAACTATGGCTACACCTTC.

This clonotype has more than one count but fewer than ten. The V and J genes are TRBV7-9 and TRBJ2-3, with 9 nucleotides matching TRBD1. The CDR3 runs 16 residues. Germline V gene lookup returns CDR1 SEHNR and CDR2 FQNEAQ (reference sequence). Trimming cost V 6 bases and J 4 bases; bases outside gene matches: 11. CDR3 loop: CASSRTGGVLADTQYF. For the CDR3, the DNA is TGTGCCAGCAGTCGAACAGGGGGCGTATTGGCAGATACGCAGTATTTT.

This clonotype was found once. This chain uses TRBV5-1 with TRBJ2-3; a weak D match, TRBD2 (6 bases). The V end was cut by 5 bases, the J end by 2 bases, with 15 bases between. Germline assignment: CDR1 SGHRS and CDR2 YFSETQ. This CDR3 region has 15 residues. DNA for the CDR3: TGCGCCAGCAGTCGCCTCGGGGGAAACACAGATACGCAGTATTTT. Translation gives CASSRLGGNTDTQYF.

CDR3 nucleotides: TGCAGTGCTCCCCCTAGCGGGGGGGGACGCCTGAATGAGCAGTTCTTC. It translates to CSAPPSGGGRLNEQFF. This rearrangement joins TRBV20-1 to TRBJ2-1; 12 bases agree with TRBD2. From germline, CDR1 is DFQATT and CDR2 SNEGSKA (reference sequence). After removal of 5 bases from V and 7 bases from J, the junction contained 12 bases not matched to a gene. This CDR3 contains 16 residues.

CDR3: CASSPWTDYTEAFF. The CDR3 nucleotides read TGCGCCAGCAGCCCATGGACGGATTACACTGAAGCTTTCTTT. This chain uses TRBV5-1 with TRBJ1-1; no clear D. This CDR3 contains 14 residues. V was shortened by 4 bases and J by 3 bases, with 13 bases between the two germline ends. The germline CDR1 and CDR2 sequences are SGHRS and YFSETQ.

This chain joins TRBV12-3 or TRBV12-4 and TRBJ2-7, with a tentative D call TRBD1 (7 bases). The CDR3 consists of 14 residues. V lost 3 bases, J lost 2 bases, and 11 bases lay in between. CDR3 sequence reads: CASSLTGRPYEQYF. CDR3 in DNA: TGTGCCAGCAGTTTGACAGGGAGGCCCTACGAGCAGTACTTC.

This clonotype was picked up a small number of times. The J gene is TRBJ2-1, the V gene TRBV12-3 or TRBV12-4; 7 bases agree with TRBD2. CDR3 length equals 15 residues. With V trimmed by 5 bases and J by 2 bases, 6 bases remained unmatched. The CDR3 DNA sequence: TGTGCCAGCAGTCAAGCGGGACTTCCCTACAATGAGCAGTTCTTC. Protein: CASSQAGLPYNEQFF.

This clonotype came up a few times. The rearrangement joins TRBV14 to TRBJ2-5; 7 bases line up with TRBD1. The V and J ends lost 5 bases and 2 bases, in that order; junction bases with no gene match: 11. The CDR3 runs 16 residues. Germline loops: CDR1 SGHDN, CDR2 FVKESK. CDR3 amino acids: CASSVYRGIGQETQYF. The CDR3 DNA reads TGTGCCAGCAGCGTTTACAGGGGAATCGGACAAGAGACCCAGTACTTC. The whole variable domain, filled in from reference TRBV14 and TRBJ2-5, reads EAGVTQFPSHSVIEKGQTVTLRCDPISGHDNLYWYRRVMGKEIKFLLHFVKESKQDESGMPNNRFLAERTGGTYSTLKVQPAELEDSGVYFCASSVYRGIGQETQYFGPGTRLLVL.

This clonotype showed up just a few times. V gene TRBV24-1 combines with J gene TRBJ2-7, with 11 bases aligning to TRBD1. CDR3 length equals 13 residues. Germline V gene sequence: CDR1 KGHDR, CDR2 SFDVKD. V trimming: 5 bases; J trimming: 4 bases; junction bases outside the gene matches: 0. This CDR3 reads CATSGDRGYEQYF. The CDR3 DNA follows: TGTGCCACCAGTGGGGACAGGGGGTACGAGCAGTACTTC.

In its sample, this clonotype was seen many times. Compared with germline, one end of the junction differs, possibly owing to a read error. J is TRBJ2-7 and V is TRBV12-3 or TRBV12-4, with 10 positions matching TRBD1. CDR3 size: 14 residues. The CDR3 sequence is CASSLGTGVYEQYF. CDR3 bases: TGCGCCAGCAGCTTGGGGACAGGGGTCTACGAGCAGTACTTC.

The chain uses TRBV6-1 and TRBJ2-1, with D perhaps matching TRBD2 (5 bases). Trimming pared 4 bases from V and 4 bases from J, leaving 11 bases between. This CDR3 is built from 14 residues. The V gene's germline CDR1 is MNHNS and CDR2 SASEGT. The CDR3 region has the DNA TGTGCCAGCAGTGGCGGGTCCACTTACAATGAGCAGTTCTTC. This codes for CASSGGSTYNEQFF.

V gene TRBV4-3 combines with J gene TRBJ1-5, with 8 bases fitting TRBD1. Germline V gives CDR1 LGHNA, CDR2 YSLEER. V lost 0 bases to trimming and J lost 6 bases; unmatched junction nucleotides: 13. This CDR3 is 18 amino acids long. The CDR3 bases are TGCGCCAGCAGCCAAGACCGATTGGCAGGGGGCGCCGGTCAGCCCCAGCATTTT. Protein product: CASSQDRLAGGAGQPQHF.

The V call is TRBV12-3 or TRBV12-4, the J call TRBJ1-1; perhaps TRBD1 as D (5 bases). V dropped 3 bases and J dropped 1 base, with 12 bases sitting between them. CDR3 size: 15 residues. The DNA for the CDR3 is TGTGCCAGCAGTTTCTCAGGGTACGCGAACACTGAAGCTTTCTTT. Its translation is CASSFSGYANTEAFF.

The rearrangement uses TRBV12-3 or TRBV12-4 and TRBJ2-5; D possibly uses TRBD1 or TRBD2 (6 bases each). The germline V and J ends were trimmed by 8 bases and 2 bases, with 18 bases remaining between them. The CDR3 has 15 amino acids. The CDR3 protein is CASGGSWRGQETQYF. CDR3 sequence (DNA): TGTGCCAGCGGCGGAAGCTGGAGGGGGCAAGAGACCCAGTACTTC.

The chain has TRBV7-8 and TRBJ2-1; D ambiguous. With 2 bases removed from V and 3 bases from J, the gap between germline ends came to 11 bases. This CDR3 is 15 amino acids long. Germline CDR1 is SGHVS and CDR2 is FQNEAQ. CDR3 residues: CASSLSGRHYNEQFF. The CDR3 DNA reads TGTGCCAGCAGCTTAAGTGGGCGTCACTACAATGAGCAGTTCTTC.

The sample holds a few counts of this clonotype. The chain is built from TRBV12-3 or TRBV12-4 and TRBJ2-3; 7 nucleotides match TRBD1. V lost 6 bases to trimming and J lost 1 base; unmatched junction nucleotides: 7. CDR3 length: 15 residues. CDR3 sequence (DNA): TGTGCCAGCAGGAAGGGGGCTGTTGGCACAGATACGCAGTATTTT. Protein sequence: CASRKGAVGTDTQYF.